The TCR beta chain under discussion was sequenced for a study of T cell repertoires in cytomegalovirus infection. Across the whole study: Signatures in public TCR beta sequences pointed to both CMV infection and matching HLA type.

Germline loops: CDR1 LGHNA, CDR2 YSLEER. The ends were cut back, 3 bases at V and 8 bases at J, with 16 bases in the middle. This CDR3 is built from 14 residues. TCRdb reanalysed the reads using MiXCR and keeps one entry per CDR3 protein. The sample records around 500,000 distinct CDR3 sequences, approximately 42% being singletons. A word on this clonotype: Its antigen is still unknown.

The sample in question was cultured PBMCs, obtained from culture after CMV antigen stimulation. The chain is built from TRBV4-3 and TRBJ1-2; D not certain. The sequence derives from a human donor in good health (CMV status not recorded). Some clones in this sample may be carry-over from other donors' samples. CDR3 in DNA: TGCGCCAGCAGCCAGGCGAAGGGATTCGGGGGCTACACCTTC. This translates into CASSQAKGFGGYTF.